The rows below give T cell receptor beta chains drawn from one sample of a study of T-cell memory formation after mild COVID-19. TCRdb re-derived calls from the 5' RACE reads in MiXCR, one entry per CDR3 protein. The sample lists tens of thousands of distinct CDR3 sequences; 9.3% were seen once. The specimen sequenced was PBMCs or a T cell subset sorted from them (not recorded which). The receptors were sampled from a man younger than 35 who had mild COVID-19 (a few samples of this study predate the infection). Cell type and time point are not known. Each CDR3 is given with its conserved first and last residue. The order of the fields is D gene, J gene, clone size, V gene, CDR3 DNA, CDR3 protein. D genes are given only for firm matches. For some rows the clone size is stated as once, few or many, or as a class when expanded; others skip it.

>TRBD2|TRBJ2-7|few|TRBV4-2
TGTGCCAGCAGCCAAGAGGGGGGGGGTCAGTACTTC
CASSQEGGGQYF
>TRBD2|TRBJ2-3|few|TRBV7-2
TGTGCCAGCAGCTTCCTAGCGGGGGGCCGGGCAGATACGCAGTATTTT
CASSFLAGGRADTQYF
>-|TRBJ2-2|few|TRBV7-2
TGTGCCAGCAGCTTCGACTCCCAGAACACCGGGGAGCTGTTTTTT
CASSFDSQNTGELFF
>-|TRBJ1-1|-|TRBV6-5
TGTGCCAGCAGTTGGGGTGGGGCTTCGAACACTGAAGCTTTCTTT
CASSWGGASNTEAFF
>-|TRBJ1-1|few|TRBV5-1
TGCGCCAGCAGCTTGGGTTATGGCCGTGTCGAAGCTTTCTTT
CASSLGYGRVEAFF
>-|TRBJ2-2|few|TRBV12-3/TRBV12-4
TGTGCCAGCAGTTTGCGGCCCGGGGAGCTGTTTTTT
CASSLRPGELFF
>TRBD2|TRBJ2-7|-|TRBV12-3/TRBV12-4
TGTGCCAGCAGTTTTCCTAGCGGGGGAGTTGACGAGCAGTACTTC
CASSFPSGGVDEQYF
>-|TRBJ2-7|many|TRBV20-1
TGCAGTGCTAGAGATACGAACTTAGGTTGGGGGCGATACGAGCAGTACTTC
CSARDTNLGWGRYEQYF
>TRBD1|TRBJ2-1|-|TRBV12-3/TRBV12-4
TGTGCCAGCAGCCAACTCGGGACAGGGCCCTACAATGAGCAGTTCTTC
CASSQLGTGPYNEQFF
>-|TRBJ2-2|many|TRBV5-1
TGCGCCAGCAGCCGTGGGACATCGAACACCGGGGAGCTGTTTTTT
CASSRGTSNTGELFF
>-|TRBJ1-5|few|TRBV7-2
TGTGCCAGCAGCCGGGACGGGAATCAGCCCCAGCATTTT
CASSRDGNQPQHF
>-|TRBJ1-4|few|TRBV7-3
TGTGCCAGCAGCCCCCTGGGGAGTCATAATGAAAAACTGTTTTTT
CASSPLGSHNEKLFF
>-|TRBJ2-3|few|TRBV4-3
TGCGCCAGCAGCCAAGACGAATCTAGCACAGATACGCAGTATTTT
CASSQDESSTDTQYF
>TRBD1|TRBJ2-1|-|TRBV12-3/TRBV12-4
TGTGCCAGCAGGACAGACAGGGGATGGAATGAGCAGTTCTTC
CASRTDRGWNEQFF
>TRBD2|TRBJ2-2|-|TRBV4-2
TGTGCCAGCACGCGGGGGGGGACACCAAACACCGGGGAGCTGTTTTTT
CASTRGGTPNTGELFF
>-|TRBJ1-2|few|TRBV6-2/TRBV6-3
TGTGCCAGCAGTTACCTGGACGGACCCTTCTATGGCTACACCTTC
CASSYLDGPFYGYTF
>TRBD2|TRBJ2-3|many|TRBV7-8
TGTGCCAGCAGCTTAGCGAGCGGGGGGGCAGATACGCAGTATTTT
CASSLASGGADTQYF
>-|TRBJ2-3|-|TRBV4-3
TGCGCCAGCAGCCAAGAAGATGGAGGTAGCACAGATACGCAGTATTTT
CASSQEDGGSTDTQYF
>-|TRBJ1-2|-|TRBV6-1
TGTGCCAGCACCAGGGAAACTCAGGGGAATCTTAACTATGGCTACACCTTC
CASTRETQGNLNYGYTF
>-|TRBJ2-3|-|TRBV28
TGTGCCAGCAGTTTTGGTGCAGGAAACACAGATACGCAGTATTTT
CASSFGAGNTDTQYF
>-|TRBJ2-1|few|TRBV30
TGTGCCTGGAGTCCACCAAACAATGAGCAGTTCTTC
CAWSPPNNEQFF
>TRBD1|TRBJ2-7|-|TRBV6-2/TRBV6-3
TGTGCCAGCAGCAAGGACAGGTCCGAGCAGTACTTC
CASSKDRSEQYF
>-|TRBJ2-3|-|TRBV6-5
TGTGCCAGCAGTTACTCGGCGGTTAGCACAGATACGCAGTATTTT
CASSYSAVSTDTQYF
>-|TRBJ2-1|many|TRBV10-3
TGTGCCATCAGTGAAAGGTCCCCCCGTGAGGGGCTTGAGCAGTTCTTC
CAISERSPREGLEQFF
>-|TRBJ2-1|-|TRBV7-9
TGTGCCAGCAGTTTCGGGTCCCCCGGCCACAATGAGCAGTTCTTC
CASSFGSPGHNEQFF
>-|TRBJ2-5|few|TRBV6-5
TGTGCCAGCAGTTACCGAGGATCAGGAGAGACCCAGTACTTC
CASSYRGSGETQYF
>-|TRBJ2-7|many|TRBV12-3/TRBV12-4
TGTGCCAGCAGTCTCTTATGGGGCTACGAGCAGTACTTC
CASSLLWGYEQYF
>-|TRBJ2-5|few|TRBV4-3
TGCGCCAGCAGCCAAGACGGTCCGAGGGAGACCCAGTACTTC
CASSQDGPRETQYF
>TRBD1|TRBJ1-5|few|TRBV6-5
TGTGCCAGCAGCCTGCAGGGGGGGTACGGGCCCCAGCATTTT
CASSLQGGYGPQHF
>-|TRBJ1-1|few|TRBV7-3
TGTGCCAGCAGCTTAACGTTGTCGGAGAACACTGAAGCTTTCTTT
CASSLTLSENTEAFF
>-|TRBJ1-1|-|TRBV7-9
TGTGCCAGCAGCTTAGCGCTGGGGACGCAAGCTTTCTTT
CASSLALGTQAFF
>-|TRBJ1-2|-|TRBV5-1
TGCGCCAGCAGCCGGGGAGACCGCGACAGAGCCGGTGGCTACACCTTC
CASSRGDRDRAGGYTF
>-|TRBJ2-4|-|TRBV3-1
TGTGCCAGCAGCCAAGCTAGCAGCCGGGGGCACATTCAGTACTTC
CASSQASSRGHIQYF
>TRBD1|TRBJ1-2|-|TRBV6-1
TGTGCCAGCAGTGAGGGACAGGGTACCTATGGCTACACCTTC
CASSEGQGTYGYTF
>-|TRBJ1-2|-|TRBV7-2
TGTGCCAGCAGCTTAGTTGGAGGGGACTATGGCTACACCTTC
CASSLVGGDYGYTF
>TRBD1|TRBJ2-2|many|TRBV28
TGCGCCGGACAGGGCGACACCGGGGAGCTGTTTTTT
CAGQGDTGELFF
>-|TRBJ2-2|few|TRBV24-1
TGTGCCACCAGGGAGACAGGTTCGAACACCGGGGAGCTGTTTTTT
CATRETGSNTGELFF
>-|TRBJ1-2|-|TRBV4-1
TGCGCCAGCAGCCAAGTCTTTGCTGGCAGGCGCTATGGCTACACCTTC
CASSQVFAGRRYGYTF
>-|TRBJ2-3|many|TRBV24-1
TGTGCCACCAGTGACCCCGGGGGCAGCACAGATACGCAGTATTTT
CATSDPGGSTDTQYF
>TRBD1|TRBJ1-4|many|TRBV7-2
TGTGCCAGCAGCTCCGCAGGGGGTCGGGAAAAACTGTTTTTT
CASSSAGGREKLFF
>-|TRBJ1-5|-|TRBV7-2
TGTGCCAGCAGCCCTCACGCGGGTGGTGATCAGCCCCAGCATTTT
CASSPHAGGDQPQHF
>-|TRBJ1-1|many|TRBV6-5
TGTGCCAGCCCGGGGCCGGGGAGCACTGAAGCTTTCTTT
CASPGPGSTEAFF
>TRBD2|TRBJ2-5|-|TRBV5-1
TGCGCCAGCAGCTTTGGGACTAGCGGGGGGGAGACCCAGTACTTC
CASSFGTSGGETQYF
>-|TRBJ2-3|many|TRBV7-2
TGTGCCAGCAGCTTTTCTGGAGATACGCAGTATTTT
CASSFSGDTQYF
>TRBD2|TRBJ2-5|many|TRBV5-1
TGCGCCAGCAGCTTGGTTGCGGGGGGACCTACCCAAGAGACCCAGTACTTC
CASSLVAGGPTQETQYF
>TRBD1|TRBJ1-2|-|TRBV29-1
TGCAGCGTCAGGGACAGAGCTAACTATGGCTACACCTTC
CSVRDRANYGYTF
>TRBD1|TRBJ1-4|few|TRBV5-1
TGCGCCAGCAGCAAAGGGACAGGAGGTGAAGAAAAACTGTTTTTT
CASSKGTGGEEKLFF
>TRBD1|TRBJ1-5|many|TRBV7-9
TGTGCCAGCAGCTTGACAGGGGGGGATCAGCCCCAGCATTTT
CASSLTGGDQPQHF
>TRBD1|TRBJ2-7|many|TRBV7-2
TGTGCCAGCAGCATACGGACAGGGTTCAACTACGAGCAGTACTTC
CASSIRTGFNYEQYF
>TRBD1|TRBJ1-2|-|TRBV5-1
TGCGCCAGCAGCTTGGCCGGACAGGGGGGCGGCTACACCTTC
CASSLAGQGGGYTF
>-|TRBJ1-1|few|TRBV6-5
TGTGCCAGCAGTTACTCCGGACAGCTAACTGAAGCTTTCTTT
CASSYSGQLTEAFF
>-|TRBJ1-1|few|TRBV7-6
TGTGCCAGCAGCTTCCAGGGAACTGAAGCTTTCTTT
CASSFQGTEAFF
>-|TRBJ2-2|-|TRBV4-3
TGCGCCAGCAGCCAAGAGGGTACCAGGGTTAACACCGGGGAGCTGTTTTTT
CASSQEGTRVNTGELFF
>-|TRBJ2-5|-|TRBV2
TGTGCCAGCAGTGACGGGTCCCGGGAGACCCAGTACTTC
CASSDGSRETQYF
>-|TRBJ2-1|few|TRBV3-1
TGTGCCAGCAGCCACCGAAGGGGGGCTCTGAACAATGAGCAGTTCTTC
CASSHRRGALNNEQFF
>TRBD1|TRBJ1-1|few|TRBV7-9
TGTGCCAGCAGCTTTCAGGGGGCGGACACTGAAGCTTTCTTT
CASSFQGADTEAFF
>TRBD1|TRBJ1-1|once|TRBV6-6
TGTGCCAGCATGACAGGGCAGAACACTGAAGCTTTCTTT
CASMTGQNTEAFF
>-|TRBJ2-1|many|TRBV5-1
TGCGCCAGCAGCTTGGATCCCAACAATGAGCAGTTCTTC
CASSLDPNNEQFF
>-|TRBJ2-7|-|TRBV12-3/TRBV12-4
TGTGCCAGCAGTTTCGGGCGGCAGGGTGCCAACGAGCAGTACTTC
CASSFGRQGANEQYF